One and the same sample provided the 27 T cell receptor beta chains below, sequenced in a study of shared clonotypes between healthy human individuals (dated by TCRdb to the early 2020s). The library was obtained by the immunoSEQ multiplex PCR assay. This is the immuneACCESS table as TCRdb keeps it, with only in-frame sequences that have V and J called. A part of the clones is gone; compared with another copy, unresolved V genes explain less than half, and the rest is unexplained. The sample yields 1 million to 1.2 million clones; 70% to 85% were counted once. The ten largest clones take up almost 0.9% of the sample. The material sequenced was memory CD4+ T cells from PBMCs. The cell subset or site label on this specimen signifies: CD45RA-negative fraction. Every receptor here comes from a man aged 18 to 29 in good health. Some clones in this sample may be carry-over from other donors' samples.

The chain carries TRBV19 and TRBJ1-4; 7 nucleotides align to TRBD1. This CDR3 region has 15 residues. Germline trimming cut 10 bases from V and 4 bases from J; bases unmatched to any gene: 12. Per germline, CDR1 LNHDA and CDR2 SQIVND (reference sequence). This CDR3 reads CATTRKGQNNEKLFF. DNA for the CDR3: TGTGCCACTACCCGCAAGGGACAGAATAATGAAAAACTGTTTTTT.

This sequence joins TRBV11-3 and TRBJ2-1; 7 bases line up with TRBD1. CDR1 is SGHNT, CDR2 YENEEA, per germline. The CDR3 spans 16 residues. V shed 5 bases and J 0 bases; nucleotides not matched to a gene: 7. The DNA of the CDR3 is TGTGCCAGCAGCACAGGGGCACAGAGCTCCTACAATGAGCAGTTCTTC. Translation: CASSTGAQSSYNEQFF.

In its sample, this clone was seen once. The rearrangement links TRBV15 to TRBJ1-4; 7 bases are shared with TRBD1. The CDR3 spans 15 residues. Germline CDR1 reads LNHNV; CDR2 reads YYDKDF (reference sequence). V was pared by 5 bases and J by 8 bases, with 11 bases of the junction left unmatched. In DNA form, the CDR3 reads TGTGCCACCAGCCCCCAAAAACAGGGGACCGAAAAACTGTTTTTT. Translated, it gives CATSPQKQGTEKLFF. The full variable domain, with the rest looked up from reference TRBV15 and TRBJ1-4, is DAMVIQNPRYQVTQFGKPVTLSCSQTLNHNVMYWYQQKSSQAPKLLFHYYDKDFNNEADTPDNFQSRRPNTSFCFLDIRSPGLGDTAMYLCATSPQKQGTEKLFFGSGTQLSVL.

This clone was seen at least ten times. This rearrangement joins TRBV20-1 to TRBJ1-1; D call uncertain. This CDR3 spans 10 amino acids. Germline CDR1 is DFQATT and CDR2 is SNEGSKA (reference sequence). Trimming removed 5 bases at V and 11 bases at J, with 12 bases between. The CDR3 coding sequence is TGCAGTGCTCTACGGACCAAGGCTTTCTTT. Protein: CSALRTKAFF.

The chain employs TRBV19 and TRBJ1-1, with D unresolved. CDR3 length equals 12 residues. Deletions cut 0 bases from V and 1 base from J, with 0 bases between. Germline CDR1 is LNHDA and CDR2 is SQIVND (reference sequence). CDR3 region: CASSIENTEAFF. The CDR3 bases are TGTGCCAGTAGTATAGAGAACACTGAAGCTTTCTTT.

The chain is built from TRBV19 and TRBJ1-4; weak D call: TRBD1 (5 bases). The CDR3 runs 13 residues. Trimming took 8 bases from V and 3 from J, leaving 10 bases between them. Germline lookup yields CDR1 LNHDA and CDR2 SQIVND (reference sequence). Here the CDR3 reads CASLGAANEKLFF. Written as DNA, the CDR3 is TGTGCCAGTCTAGGGGCGGCTAATGAAAAACTGTTTTTT.

The chain joins TRBV2 to TRBJ1-2; D call uncertain. Trimming removed 6 bases at V and 0 bases at J, with 11 bases between. This CDR3 is 14 amino acids long. Germline V gene lookup returns CDR1 SNHLY and CDR2 FYNNEI. DNA of the CDR3: TGTGCCAGCAGGCCGACGGGAGCTAACTATGGCTACACCTTC. Protein sequence: CASRPTGANYGYTF.

Of note for this clone: The identical CDR3 is also encoded by other nucleotide sequences in the sample. The chain carries TRBV18 and TRBJ2-5, with 12 bases fitting TRBD2. CDR1 and CDR2 from the germline V gene are KGHSH and LQKENI. With V trimmed by 3 bases and J by 2 bases, 1 base remained unmatched. The CDR3 is 15 residues long. CDR3 sequence (DNA): TGTGCCAGCTCACCGGGACTAGCGGGTCAAGAGACCCAGTACTTC. It codes for CASSPGLAGQETQYF.

The chain carries TRBV2 and TRBJ2-7, with a possible D match to TRBD1 (6 bases). This CDR3 spans 15 amino acids. Trimming removed 6 bases from V and 0 bases from J, with 15 bases in between. Germline-derived CDR1 and CDR2 are SNHLY and FYNNEI. CDR3 DNA: TGTGCCAGCAGGGGGACACCTGCTCTCTCCTACGAGCAGTACTTC. Translation gives CASRGTPALSYEQYF.

In DNA form, the CDR3 reads TGTGCCAGTACCCGGGACAGGGATTATGGCTACACCTTC. Translation gives CASTRDRDYGYTF. This chain joins TRBV6-1 and TRBJ1-2; 9 bases align to TRBD1. The CDR3 runs to 13 residues. CDR1 and CDR2 from the germline V gene are MNHNS and SASEGT. Losses at the gene ends were 9 bases for V and 5 bases for J; bases not matched to a gene: 7.

The rearrangement uses TRBV27 and TRBJ2-2; no definite D call. Trimming stripped 6 bases from V and 4 bases from J, with 12 bases between. The CDR3 sequence is 14 residues long. Germline CDR1 is MNHEY and CDR2 is SMNVEV (reference sequence). CDR3 residues: CASSFGVGTGELFF. The CDR3 DNA sequence: TGTGCCAGCAGCTTCGGTGTTGGCACCGGGGAGCTGTTTTTT.

The chain has TRBV18 and TRBJ1-1; tentatively, D is TRBD1 (6 bases). The CDR3 spans 14 residues. V gave up 5 bases and J gave up 4 bases, with 14 bases separating them. Germline CDR1 and CDR2: KGHSH and LQKENI. The CDR3 spells CASSNPGQSTEAFF. For the CDR3, the DNA is TGTGCCAGCTCAAACCCGGGACAAAGCACTGAAGCTTTCTTT.

A few counts support this clone. This chain joins TRBV7-2 and TRBJ1-1, with TRBD1 matching 8 bases. This CDR3 spans 12 amino acids. The J segment lost 5 bases and the V segment lost 5 bases, leaving 1 base of the junction unmatched. From germline, CDR1 is SGHTA and CDR2 FQGNSA. CDR3 nucleotide sequence: TGTGCCAGCAGCCGGACAGGGACTGAAGCTTTCTTT. Translating it yields CASSRTGTEAFF.

The rearrangement uses TRBV5-6 and TRBJ2-3, with D perhaps TRBD2 (6 bases). The CDR3 is 16 residues long. Trimming took off 4 bases at V and 1 base at J, with 16 bases between the two ends. Germline-derived CDR1 and CDR2 are SGHDT and YYEEEE. The DNA for the CDR3 is TGTGCCAGCAGCCGAACTATAGCGGACCGCACAGATACGCAGTATTTT. Translating gives CASSRTIADRTDTQYF. Drawing the rest from reference TRBV5-6 and TRBJ2-3, the complete variable domain is DAGVTQSPTHLIKTRGQQVTLRCSPKSGHDTVSWYQQALGQGPQFIFQYYEEEERQRGNFPDRFSGHQFPNYSSELNVNALLLGDSALYLCASSRTIADRTDTQYFGPGTRLTVL.

Ten or more counts support this clone. Other nucleotide sequences from this sample produce the same CDR3. The rearrangement joins TRBV4-1 to TRBJ1-1; D is possibly TRBD1 (5 bases). V lost 0 bases, J lost 5 bases, and 7 bases lay in between. The CDR3 is made up of 13 amino acids. Per the germline V gene, CDR1 is MGHRA and CDR2 is YSYEKL. CDR3 DNA: TGCGCCAGCAGCCAAGAGAGGGGTACTGAAGCTTTCTTT. It translates to CASSQERGTEAFF.

CDR3 nucleotide sequence: TGTGCCAGCAGTCCCCCTCCGGGACAGGGGGTATACGAGCAGTACTTC. Amino acids: CASSPPPGQGVYEQYF. The chain combines TRBV28 with TRBJ2-7; TRBD1 matches 11 bases. The CDR3 is 16 residues long. The germline V gene encodes CDR1 MDHEN and CDR2 SYDVKM. Trimming cost V 5 bases and J 4 bases; bases outside gene matches: 10.

The chain carries TRBV4-2 and TRBJ2-3; 11 nucleotides align to TRBD2. The CDR3 runs to 18 residues. V gave up 0 bases and J gave up 0 bases; unmatched junction bases: 5. The germline V gene has CDR1 LGHNA and CDR2 YNFKEQ. As DNA, the CDR3 is TGTGCCAGCAGCCAAGAGGGACTAGCGGATACTAGCACAGATACGCAGTATTTT. This encodes CASSQEGLADTSTDTQYF.

This clone was seen a few times. This rearrangement joins TRBV27 to TRBJ2-7; TRBD2 matches at 7 bases. Germline loops: CDR1 MNHEY, CDR2 SMNVEV (reference sequence). V trimming: 4 bases; J trimming: 4 bases; junction bases outside the gene matches: 7. CDR3 size: 14 residues. The CDR3 bases are TGTGCCAGCAGTTCGAAAGGACTAGATTACGAGCAGTACTTC. Translating it yields CASSSKGLDYEQYF.

The chain recombines TRBV28 with TRBJ1-2; D gene unclear. The CDR3 sequence is 14 residues long. Per the germline V gene, CDR1 is MDHEN and CDR2 is SYDVKM. The CDR3 is CASAPDEINYGYTF. The CDR3 region has the DNA TGTGCGTCGGCACCCGATGAGATCAACTATGGCTACACCTTC.

CDR3 DNA sequence: TGTGCCAGCAGCGTCAGCCGGGACAACACTGAAGCTTTCTTT. Translation: CASSVSRDNTEAFF. The chain recombines TRBV7-2 with TRBJ1-1; weak D call: TRBD1 (5 bases). V gave up 5 bases and J gave up 2 bases, with 12 bases separating them. The CDR3 extends over 14 amino acids. Germline V lookup: CDR1 SGHTA, CDR2 FQGNSA.

CDR3 amino acids: CASRDRASFNEKLFF. The CDR3 DNA sequence: TGCGCCAGCAGGGACAGGGCGTCCTTTAATGAAAAACTGTTTTTT. The chain has TRBV10-1 and TRBJ1-4, with TRBD1 matching over 8 bases. CDR1 is WNHNN and CDR2 is SYGVQD in the germline V gene (reference sequence). The V and J ends lost 6 bases and 4 bases, in that order; junction bases with no gene match: 7. This CDR3 spans 15 amino acids.

The rearrangement links TRBV19 to TRBJ1-1; the D is unclear. Germline values: CDR1 LNHDA, CDR2 SQIVND (reference sequence). Deletions cut 5 bases from V and 0 bases from J, with 13 bases between. The CDR3 is made up of 15 amino acids. This CDR3 reads CASSGPIGLNTEAFF. The CDR3 nucleotides read TGTGCCAGTAGTGGACCCATCGGGCTGAACACTGAAGCTTTCTTT.

Regarding this clone: One base away lies a much larger clone, so this may be a sequencing read error. The chain combines TRBV6-5 with TRBJ1-1, with D possibly TRBD1 on 5 matching bases. This CDR3 has 13 residues. Trimming pared 5 bases from V and 0 bases from J, leaving 7 bases between. Germline CDR1 and CDR2: MNHEY and SVGAGI. The CDR3 nucleotides read TGTGCCAGCAGTCCGACAGTGAACACTGAAGCTTTCTTT. Encoded protein: CASSPTVNTEAFF.

The chain joins TRBV7-9 to TRBJ1-2, with TRBD1 as a possible D gene (6 bases). V lost 8 bases and J lost 8, with 18 bases in between. The germline CDR1 and CDR2 sequences are SEHNR and FQNEAQ (reference sequence). There are 13 residues in the CDR3. The DNA of the CDR3 is TGTGCCAGCGCTGGACAGTCGGGTAACGGCTACACCTTC. Its protein product is CASAGQSGNGYTF.

Concerning this clone: A much more abundant neighbour one base away suggests this may be a read error. This sample also contains other DNA sequences that code for the same CDR3. The chain couples TRBV5-6 to TRBJ2-5; 7 bases fit TRBD2. V trimming: 2 bases; J trimming: 5 bases; junction bases outside the gene matches: 3. This CDR3 has 13 amino acids. Germline CDR1 and CDR2: SGHDT and YYEEEE. The DNA for the CDR3 is TGTGCCAGCAGCTTAAGGGGAGGGGAGACCCAGTACTTC. It yields the protein CASSLRGGETQYF.

In its sample, this clone was seen once. The CDR3 sequence: CASSLGREYRNEQFF. CDR3 bases: TGTGCCAGCAGCTTGGGACGGGAGTATAGGAATGAGCAGTTCTTC. The V call is TRBV5-4, the J call TRBJ2-1, with D perhaps TRBD2 (6 bases). Trimming took 0 bases from V and 7 from J, leaving 14 bases between them. The V gene's germline CDR1 is SGHNT and CDR2 YYREEE (reference sequence). The length of the CDR3 is 15 residues.

This rearrangement joins TRBV7-3 to TRBJ2-4, with D unresolved. Looked up from germline, CDR1 is SGHTA and CDR2 is FQGTGA. V shed 1 base and J shed 9 bases, with 16 bases lying between them. The CDR3 runs 15 residues. CDR3 in amino acids: CASSLSSSASGIQYF. CDR3 bases: TGTGCCAGCAGCTTAAGCTCTTCCGCCAGTGGCATTCAGTACTTC.